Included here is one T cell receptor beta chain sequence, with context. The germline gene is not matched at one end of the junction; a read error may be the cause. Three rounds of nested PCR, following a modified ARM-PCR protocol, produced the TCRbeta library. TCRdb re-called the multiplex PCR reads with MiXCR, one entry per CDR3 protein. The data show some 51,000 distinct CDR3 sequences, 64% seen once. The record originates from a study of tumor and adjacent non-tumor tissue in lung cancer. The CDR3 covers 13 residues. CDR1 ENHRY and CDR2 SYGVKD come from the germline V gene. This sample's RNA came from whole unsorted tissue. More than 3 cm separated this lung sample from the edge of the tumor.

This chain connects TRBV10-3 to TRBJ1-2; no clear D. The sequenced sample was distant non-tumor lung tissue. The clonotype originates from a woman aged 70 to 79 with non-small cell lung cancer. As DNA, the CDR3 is TGTGCCATCAGTCCCGGGATAGACTATGACTACACCTTC. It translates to CAISPGIDYDYTF.